The 31 T cell receptor beta chains presented below share a single source sample, sequenced in a study of CD8+CD57+ T cells in acquired aplastic anemia. In patients chosen for sequencing, flow cytometry had shown CD8+CD57+ cell expansion. It was genomic DNA that served as the template for profiling TCR beta VDJ and CDR3. TCRdb re-analysed the reads in MiXCR, keeping a single row per CDR3 protein. The repertoire consists of roughly 250,000 distinct CDR3 sequences, with around half occurring once and the leading ten covering approximately 8%. Specimen: sorted CD4+, CD8+, or CD8+CD57+ T cells (not recorded which) from PBMCs. These receptors originate from a human donor with aplastic anemia.

About this clonotype itself: This sequence may be a read error, since a much larger clone differs from it by one base. The gene calls are TRBV4-3 and TRBJ1-4; a weak D match, TRBD1 (5 bases). The germline gives CDR1 LGHNA, CDR2 YSLEER. This CDR3 has 17 amino acids. The DNA of the CDR3 is TGCGCCAGCAGCCAAGACCCAATGACAGACCTTAATGGAAAACTGTTTTTT. This encodes CASSQDPMTDLNGKLFF.

The V and J genes are TRBV11-2 and TRBJ1-6; 10 positions match TRBD1. The germline V gene has CDR1 SGHAT and CDR2 FQNNGV. V gave up 5 bases and J gave up 9 bases; unmatched junction bases: 7. The CDR3 runs 15 residues. The CDR3 is CASSQSGQGISPLHF. CDR3 bases: TGTGCCAGCAGCCAATCGGGACAGGGGATTTCACCCCTCCACTTT.

The J gene is TRBJ1-3, the V gene TRBV9; D is possibly TRBD1 (5 bases). V was pared by 2 bases and J by 4 bases, with 10 bases between. The CDR3 consists of 14 residues. Germline loops: CDR1 SGDLS, CDR2 YYNGEE. CDR3 residues: CASSVSRGGNTIYF. The CDR3 coding sequence is TGTGCCAGCAGCGTTTCAAGGGGCGGAAACACCATATATTTT.

The rearrangement joins TRBV5-1 to TRBJ1-3; D is possibly TRBD1 (5 bases). Germline loops: CDR1 SGHRS, CDR2 YFSETQ. CDR3 length: 13 amino acids. The V end was cut by 0 bases, the J end by 10 bases, with 11 bases between. As DNA, the CDR3 is TGCGCCAGCAGCTTGGACGGCGGGGGGACCATATATTTT. It translates to CASSLDGGGTIYF.

The DNA of the CDR3 is TGCAGTGCTAGAGCGCTAGCGGGGGGGCCGTTTTTT. This sequence encodes CSARALAGGPFF. The gene calls are TRBV20-1 and TRBJ2-2, with 12 positions matching TRBD2. After removal of 1 base from V and 16 bases from J, the junction contained 4 bases not matched to a gene. The CDR3 covers 12 residues. Per the germline V gene, CDR1 is DFQATT and CDR2 is SNEGSKA (reference sequence).

On this clonotype itself: A read error may explain this, as a much larger clone is one base away. It is likely a read error, because the conserved phenylalanine at the end of the CDR3 is missing. The CDR3, as DNA: TGTGCCAGCAGCTTATCTTACATTGAAGCTTTCCTT. This gives the protein CASSLSYIEAFL. This chain links TRBV11-2 with TRBJ1-1, with D hard to call. The CDR3 length is 12 residues. Germline CDR1 SGHAT, CDR2 FQNNGV. V was trimmed by 2 bases and J by 7 bases, leaving 8 bases between them.

V is TRBV29-1 and J is TRBJ2-7; D uncertain. The CDR3 contains 11 residues. V was shortened by 4 bases and J by 2 bases, with 6 bases between the two germline ends. Germline CDR1 is SQVTM and CDR2 is ANQGSEA. CDR3: CSVVTPYEQYF. CDR3 nucleotide sequence: TGCAGCGTTGTAACCCCCTACGAGCAGTACTTC.

For this clonotype: A read error may be the cause here, since a much bigger clone is one base away. The rearrangement links TRBV12-5 to TRBJ2-1; no clear D gene. Germline CDR1 and CDR2: LGHNT and FRNRAP. V was pared by 1 base and J by 9 bases, with 7 bases between. The CDR3 is made up of 12 amino acids. The CDR3 region has the DNA TGTGCTAGTGGTTTGGGGCTGGGTGAGCAGTTCTTC. This encodes CASGLGLGEQFF.

V and J are TRBV6-6 and TRBJ1-1, with 9 bases matching TRBD1. This CDR3 contains 13 residues. Trimming took 4 bases from V and 8 from J; bases not matched to a gene: 5. Germline CDR1 reads MNHNY; CDR2 reads SVGAGI (reference sequence). CDR3 nucleotides: TGTGCCAGCAGTTCCCCGGGACAGGGAGAAGCTTTCTTT. This translates into CASSSPGQGEAFF.

This clonotype occurred a few times. This chain links TRBV6-2 or TRBV6-3 with TRBJ2-3; D ambiguous. V lost 2 bases to trimming and J lost 6 bases, with 15 bases between them. CDR1 is MNHEY and CDR2 is SVGEGT in the germline V gene. This CDR3 spans 15 amino acids. CDR3 coding DNA: TGTGCCAGCAGTTACGTGGGCGGCACAAGGGATACGCAGTATTTT. Residues: CASSYVGGTRDTQYF.

The CDR3 loop is CASSSGRYNEQFF. In DNA, the CDR3 is TGTGCCAGCAGTTCGGGACGGTACAATGAGCAGTTCTTC. The V call is TRBV12-5, the J call TRBJ2-1, with D perhaps assigned TRBD1 or TRBD2 (5 bases each). The V gene's germline CDR1 is LGHNT and CDR2 FRNRAP. The CDR3 loop spans 13 amino acids. The full variable domain, with the rest looked up from reference TRBV12-5 and TRBJ2-1, is DARVTQTPRHKVTEMGQEVTMRCQPILGHNTVFWYRQTMMQGLELLAYFRNRAPLDDSGMPKDRFSAEMPDATLATLKIQPSEPRDSAVYFCASSSGRYNEQFFGPGTRLTVL.

The CDR3 coding sequence is TGCAGCGTAGGGAACTACGAGCAGTACTTC. It yields the protein CSVGNYEQYF. The V call is TRBV29-1, the J call TRBJ2-7; D gene unclear. V dropped 6 bases and J dropped 3 bases, with 6 bases sitting between them. CDR1 and CDR2 (germline): SQVTM, ANQGSEA. There are 10 residues in the CDR3.

This chain links TRBV19 with TRBJ1-1; D uncertain. This CDR3 is built from 15 residues. Germline assignment: CDR1 LNHDA and CDR2 SQIVND (reference sequence). Trimming left V 3 bases short and J 4 bases short, with 15 bases between. The CDR3 loop is CASSIRSRLSTEAFF. The CDR3 region has the DNA TGTGCCAGTAGTATTCGGTCCAGGTTGAGCACTGAAGCTTTCTTT.

Many counts were recorded for this clonotype. The CDR3 is CASSYSGVDEQFF. The CDR3 coding sequence is TGTGCCAGCAGTTACTCTGGTGTCGATGAGCAGTTCTTC. This chain joins TRBV6-5 and TRBJ2-1, with D uncertain. Looked up from germline, CDR1 is MNHEY and CDR2 is SVGAGI. Trimming cost V 0 bases and J 8 bases, with 8 bases left between them. This CDR3 contains 13 residues.

The genes are TRBV10-2 and TRBJ2-3, with TRBD2 identical over 9 bases. J lost 4 bases, V lost 0 bases, and 5 bases had no gene match. The CDR3 runs to 16 residues. The germline V gene encodes CDR1 WSHSY and CDR2 SAAADI. In DNA, the CDR3 is TGCGCCAGCAGTGAGTCTAGCGGGAGAGGTGCAGATACGCAGTATTTT. As protein: CASSESSGRGADTQYF.

As for this clonotype: A read error may explain this, as a much larger clone is one base away. The rearrangement uses TRBV2 and TRBJ2-2; 9 bases map to TRBD1. CDR1 is SNHLY, CDR2 FYNNEI, per germline. Unmatched junction bases numbered 7, after V lost 4 bases and J lost 4 bases. CDR3 size: 16 residues. The CDR3 here is CASSGRDRVRTGELFF. CDR3 bases: TGTGCCAGCAGTGGTAGGGACAGGGTTCGCACCGGGGAGCTGTTTTTT.

This clonotype occurred many times. This chain uses TRBV30 with TRBJ1-1; 8 positions match TRBD1. From germline, CDR1 is GTSNPN and CDR2 SVGIG (reference sequence). Trimming at V came to 7 bases and at J to 3 bases, leaving 7 bases not matched to a gene. This CDR3 is 13 amino acids long. The CDR3 DNA follows: TGTGCCTCCCTTGGACAGGGCCACACTGAAGCTTTCTTT. This codes for CASLGQGHTEAFF.

This clonotype was counted at least ten times. The gene calls are TRBV11-2 and TRBJ2-7, with 11 bases that match TRBD2. CDR1 and CDR2 (germline): SGHAT, FQNNGV. The CDR3 length is 15 residues. V was clipped by 2 bases and J by 3 bases; unmatched bases: 3. For the CDR3, the DNA is TGTGCCAGCAGCTTACGGACTAGCGGGTACTACGAGCAGTACTTC. Its protein is CASSLRTSGYYEQYF.

The chain employs TRBV4-1 and TRBJ1-5, with 11 bases that match TRBD1. The CDR3 consists of 16 residues. Germline-derived CDR1 and CDR2 are MGHRA and YSYEKL. V shed 0 bases and J 6 bases; nucleotides not matched to a gene: 4. The CDR3 region has the DNA TGCGCCAGCAGCCAAGAACCGGGACAGGGGGTTCAGCCCCAGCATTTT. Translating gives CASSQEPGQGVQPQHF.

Turning to this clonotype: The junction departs from germline at one end; a sequencing error may be responsible. This chain links TRBV2 with TRBJ1-6; maybe TRBD1 (5 bases). Germline-derived CDR1 and CDR2 are SNHLY and FYNNEI. The CDR3 has 17 residues. The CDR3 sequence is CASSVGGRGTYNSPLHF. The CDR3 coding sequence is TGTGCCAGCAGCGTGGGGGGGAGAGGGACCTACAATTCACCCCTCCACTTT.

The table lists this clonotype with many counts. V gene TRBV9 combines with J gene TRBJ2-3; D unclear. The CDR3 has 15 amino acids. Germline CDR1 SGDLS, CDR2 YYNGEE. With 0 bases removed from V and 4 bases from J, the gap between germline ends came to 12 bases. CDR3 residues: CASSVEPGPSDTQYF. The CDR3 DNA reads TGTGCCAGCAGCGTAGAGCCAGGCCCCTCAGATACGCAGTATTTT.

This chain connects TRBV12-3 or TRBV12-4 to TRBJ2-1; 10 bases align to TRBD2. Trimming removed 5 bases from V and 9 bases from J; junction bases left unmatched: 7. The CDR3 loop spans 14 amino acids. CDR3 protein: CASSPAGGPPEQFF. The CDR3 nucleotides read TGTGCCAGCAGTCCAGCGGGGGGGCCTCCTGAGCAGTTCTTC.

The chain combines TRBV19 with TRBJ2-7; TRBD2 aligns across 12 bases. This CDR3 is built from 12 residues. The germline V gene encodes CDR1 LNHDA and CDR2 SQIVND (reference sequence). V lost 6 bases to trimming and J lost 12 bases; unmatched junction nucleotides: 6. The CDR3 DNA sequence: TGTGCCAGTAGGCGGACTAGCGGGAATCCGTACTTC. Translation gives CASRRTSGNPYF.

This clonotype was counted at least ten times. This chain uses TRBV20-1 with TRBJ1-3; TRBD1 might be the D (5 bases). With 2 bases removed from V and 3 bases from J, the gap between germline ends came to 17 bases. The CDR3 loop spans 16 amino acids. CDR1 and CDR2 from the germline V gene are DFQATT and SNEGSKA (reference sequence). The chain's CDR3 is CSARKVSGVYGNTIYF. CDR3 coding DNA: TGCAGTGCTAGAAAAGTGTCGGGGGTATATGGAAACACCATATATTTT.

This clonotype was seen many times. The gene calls are TRBV9 and TRBJ2-7; TRBD2 matches 9 bases. Germline CDR1 reads SGDLS; CDR2 reads YYNGEE. CDR3 length equals 14 residues. The J segment lost 4 bases and the V segment lost 5 bases, leaving 7 bases of the junction unmatched. CDR3 coding DNA: TGTGCCAGCAGTACAGGGACTAGCCTATACGAGCAGTACTTC. It specifies CASSTGTSLYEQYF.

The rearrangement links TRBV7-9 to TRBJ2-3, with 8 bases that match TRBD2. The V gene end was trimmed by 5 bases and the J gene end by 5 bases; junction bases not matched to a gene: 6. The CDR3 extends over 14 amino acids. Germline V gene lookup returns CDR1 SEHNR and CDR2 FQNEAQ (reference sequence). The CDR3 here is CASSLRGGEDTQYF. The CDR3 coding sequence is TGTGCCAGCAGCCTCCGGGGGGGGGAAGATACGCAGTATTTT.

This clonotype was observed a single time. This rearrangement joins TRBV25-1 to TRBJ2-7; D is perhaps TRBD1 or TRBD2 (5 bases each). This CDR3 has 12 amino acids. V was clipped by 5 bases and J by 7 bases, with 12 bases between them. CDR1 and CDR2 (germline): MGHDK, SYGVNS. CDR3 in amino acids: CASSLPGTEQYF. The CDR3 region has the DNA TGTGCCAGCAGTCTCCCAGGGACGGAGCAGTACTTC.

The chain joins TRBV13 to TRBJ2-1; 10 bases agree with TRBD2. The CDR3 loop spans 17 amino acids. The junction had 9 bases not matched to a gene; V was cut back by 4 bases and J by 3 bases. Germline CDR1 reads PRHDT; CDR2 reads FYEKMQ (reference sequence). CDR3 region: CASSSQLAGLDYNEQFF. CDR3 DNA sequence: TGTGCCAGCAGCTCGCAACTAGCGGGACTAGACTACAATGAGCAGTTCTTC.

This chain connects TRBV6-5 to TRBJ1-2; TRBD1 might be the D (5 bases). Looked up from germline, CDR1 is MNHEY and CDR2 is SVGAGI. The CDR3 consists of 13 residues. The V end was cut by 6 bases, the J end by 7 bases, with 15 bases between. In nucleotides, the CDR3 is TGTGCCAGCAGCCGACAGTTTTTGGGTGGCTACACCTTC. This encodes CASSRQFLGGYTF.

The chain employs TRBV7-8 and TRBJ1-1; 11 bases are a match to TRBD1. Germline CDR1 and CDR2: SGHVS and FQNEAQ. V was pared by 4 bases and J by 2 bases, with 12 bases of the junction left unmatched. This CDR3 has 18 amino acids. CDR3 region: CASSSGQGEVHENTEAFF. The DNA for the CDR3 is TGTGCCAGCAGCTCGGGACAGGGGGAAGTCCACGAAAACACTGAAGCTTTCTTT. Filled out from reference TRBV7-8 and TRBJ1-1, the complete variable domain reads GAGVSQSPRYKVAKRGQDVALRCDPISGHVSLFWYQQALGQGPEFLTYFQNEAQLDKSGLPSDRFFAERPEGSVSTLKIQRTQQEDSAVYLCASSSGQGEVHENTEAFFGQGTRLTVV.

The rearrangement links TRBV19 to TRBJ1-1; TRBD1 is a possible D gene (6 bases). CDR3 size: 14 residues. The germline V gene has CDR1 LNHDA and CDR2 SQIVND (reference sequence). Trimming took 3 bases from V and 1 from J, leaving 9 bases between them. This CDR3 reads CASSMAGANTEAFF. DNA for the CDR3: TGTGCCAGTAGTATGGCAGGGGCGAACACTGAAGCTTTCTTT.